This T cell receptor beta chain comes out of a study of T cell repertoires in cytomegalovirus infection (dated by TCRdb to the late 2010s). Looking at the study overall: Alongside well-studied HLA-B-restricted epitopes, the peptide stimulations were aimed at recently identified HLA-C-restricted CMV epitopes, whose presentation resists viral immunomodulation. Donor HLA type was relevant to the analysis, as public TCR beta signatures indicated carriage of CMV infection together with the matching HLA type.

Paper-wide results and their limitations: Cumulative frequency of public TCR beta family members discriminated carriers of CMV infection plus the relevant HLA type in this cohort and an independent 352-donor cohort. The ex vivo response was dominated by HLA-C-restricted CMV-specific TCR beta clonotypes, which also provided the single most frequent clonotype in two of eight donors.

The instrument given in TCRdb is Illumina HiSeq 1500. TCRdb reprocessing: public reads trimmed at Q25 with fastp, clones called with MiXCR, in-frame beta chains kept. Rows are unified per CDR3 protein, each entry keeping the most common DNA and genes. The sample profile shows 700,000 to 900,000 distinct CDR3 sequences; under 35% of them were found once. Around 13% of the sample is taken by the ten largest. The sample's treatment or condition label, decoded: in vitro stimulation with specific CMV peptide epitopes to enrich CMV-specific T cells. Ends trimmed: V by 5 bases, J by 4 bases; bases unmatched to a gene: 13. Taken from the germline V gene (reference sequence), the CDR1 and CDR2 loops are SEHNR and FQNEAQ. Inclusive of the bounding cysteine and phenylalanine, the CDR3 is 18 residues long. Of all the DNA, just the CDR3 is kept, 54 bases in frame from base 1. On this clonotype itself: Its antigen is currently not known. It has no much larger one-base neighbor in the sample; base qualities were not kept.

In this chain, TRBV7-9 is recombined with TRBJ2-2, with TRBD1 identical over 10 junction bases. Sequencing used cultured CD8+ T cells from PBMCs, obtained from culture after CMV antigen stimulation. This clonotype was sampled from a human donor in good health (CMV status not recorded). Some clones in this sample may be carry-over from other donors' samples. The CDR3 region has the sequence CASSHTDDRGRVTGELFF. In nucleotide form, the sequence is TGTGCCAGCAGCCATACCGATGACAGGGGGCGAGTCACCGGGGAGCTGTTTTTT.